What follows is one TCR beta chain and its context. The antigen remains unidentified. The PCR ran on 60 Vbeta and 13 Jbeta primers. Assay used: immunoSEQ multiplex PCR; TCRdb lists only in-frame clones, some missing. The data contain about 110,000 clones, 75% to 90% of them singletons. This specimen belongs to a study of cytomegalovirus exposure and HLA in healthy donors. Overall study results and limits: In vitro assays verified that three CMV-associated chains recognized CMV antigens specifically. Per a later analysis, HLA-associated TCR beta chains showed more clonal expansion than other, equally common TCR beta chains. In a later analysis, donors in an Asian-associated ancestry cluster reportedly had fewer N-insertions in productive TCRs than the cohort mean. Within an earlier analysis, most TCR beta V segments proved productive either about 87% or about 30% of the time.

Per the germline V gene, CDR1 is SGDLS and CDR2 is YYNGEE. This CDR3 has 15 amino acids. Trimming stripped 0 bases from V and 4 bases from J, with 11 bases between. The chain combines TRBV9 with TRBJ1-3; TRBD1 might be the D (5 bases). The sequence was obtained from a man aged 35 to 55 in good health and CMV-seronegative. Input material: PBMCs. The chain's CDR3 is CASSVVGGVGNTIYF. The CDR3 DNA reads as TGTGCCAGCAGCGTAGTCGGGGGGGTAGGAAACACCATATATTTT.